This T cell receptor beta chain stems from a study of blood T cells in healthy people across ages. In the study overall: Per two T cells, about one barcoded beta molecule was captured through template switching. The study's findings and limits: Considered underestimates were the diversity estimates obtained from one million T cells.

With regard to this clonotype: Its antigen is not identified.

Using a J-beta primer mix together with a sample-barcoded 5' primer, a second PCR was run for roughly 6 to 11 cycles. The yield of each sample was at least 2.5 million CDR3-containing paired-end reads. Each CDR3 protein is one row after TCRdb ran MiXCR on the 5' RACE reads. The sample includes approximately 760,000 distinct CDR3 sequences, 20% to 30% seen only once; the top ten take 9.4%. The CDR3 is 13 residues long. Germline V CDR1 and CDR2: SGHDN, FVKESK. The sample also formed part of further work on T cells of mothers and their children. That source reports: Per child, roughly 3 million TCR beta CDR3 reads were obtained, against over 10 million per mother.

The chain has TRBV14 and TRBJ2-5, with D unclear. The J call may be mistaken, given a closer DNA end match to TRBJ2-7. This TCR derives from a boy between 10 and 17 years old in good health. The sample was blood. CDR3: CASSQVSHYEQYF. CDR3 sequence (DNA): TGTGCCAGCAGCCAAGTATCCCACTACGAGCAGTACTTC.